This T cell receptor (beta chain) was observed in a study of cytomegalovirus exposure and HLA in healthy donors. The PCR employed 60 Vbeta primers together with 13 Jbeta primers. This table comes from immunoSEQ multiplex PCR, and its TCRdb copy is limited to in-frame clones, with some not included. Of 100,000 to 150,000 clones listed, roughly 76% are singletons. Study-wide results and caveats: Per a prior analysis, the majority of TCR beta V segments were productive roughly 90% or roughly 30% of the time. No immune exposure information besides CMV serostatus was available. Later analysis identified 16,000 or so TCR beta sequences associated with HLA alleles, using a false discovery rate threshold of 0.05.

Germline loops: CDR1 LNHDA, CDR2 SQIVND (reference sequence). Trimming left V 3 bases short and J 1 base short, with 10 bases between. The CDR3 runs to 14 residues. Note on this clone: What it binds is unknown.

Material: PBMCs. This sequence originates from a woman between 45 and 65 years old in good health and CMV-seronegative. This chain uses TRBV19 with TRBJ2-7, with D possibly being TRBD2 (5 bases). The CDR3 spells CASSMVSDSYEQYF. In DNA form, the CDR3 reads TGTGCCAGTAGTATGGTTAGCGATTCCTACGAGCAGTACTTC.